This TCR beta chain was sequenced for a study of T cells in Graves' hyperthyroidism and ophthalmopathy. Study-level points and caveats: Most clonotypes that expanded in the thyroid above 0.001 also showed up in blood.

With duration under 3 months, ophthalmopathy was active: Clinical Activity Score at least 3, NOSPECS at least 4. RNA transcripts gave rise to amplified TCR beta CDR3 regions. The TCR CDR3 first-round RT-PCR relied on the HTBI primer set. TCRdb reanalysed the multiplex PCR reads using MiXCR and keeps one entry per CDR3 protein. The sample includes 450,000 to 650,000 distinct CDR3 sequences, 15% to 20% of them seen just once. The CDR3 is 14 residues long. The ends lost 6 bases at V and 3 bases at J; junction bases unmatched: 5. CDR1 and CDR2 (germline): ENHRY, SYGVKD. With regard to this clonotype: Antigen specificity is unknown.

This chain joins TRBV10-3 and TRBJ1-2; 9 bases line up with TRBD1. Sequencing was carried out using blood. This receptor was obtained from a young woman with Graves' ophthalmopathy. DNA of the CDR3: TGTGCCATCAGGACAGGGGGGGTTGACTATGGCTACACCTTC. Translation gives CAIRTGGVDYGYTF.